Listed here is a single TCR beta chain. Its antigen specificity is not known. Nothing much larger sits one base from this clone, and base qualities are not available. Every donor was a healthy Caucasian. The twin cohort comprised three pairs of female monozygotic twins, all aged roughly 18 to 29 years. RNA for TCR libraries was isolated from peripheral blood mononuclear cells. The method behind the library was 5' RACE. Sequencing was carried out with an Illumina HiSeq 2000. A universal primer binding site was added through template switching, and the final cDNA carried a unique molecular identifier so that TCR cDNA molecules could be counted accurately. First-strand cDNA for TCR alpha and beta chains was synthesized from specific primers in the conserved constant-segment region. To control for contamination, each cDNA library was double barcoded with a SMART-Mk sample barcode plus Illumina barcodes. TruSeq adapter sequences along with Illumina sample barcodes were introduced in two successive PCR steps. TCR alpha and beta cDNA libraries were sequenced on the Illumina HiSeq platform with custom primers. The study's processing was this. Raw reads were processed with MiGEC to extract unique molecular identifiers, and MiXCR was used to determine CDR3 positions. For each individual, recombination models were inferred using an EM algorithm with the repgenHMM and IGoR tools. Shared clonotype analysis was performed with the tcR package in R, normalizing sharing by the product of cloneset sizes. To study raw recombination free of thymic and clonal selection effects, out-of-frame nonproductive sequences were analyzed. The raw public data were reprocessed by TCRdb itself: fastp quality trimming at Q25, MiXCR clonotype calling, in-frame beta chains only. Here each entry gathers all rows of one CDR3 protein and keeps the most common genes and DNA. TCRdb, rather than the study authors, made the V and J calls. This sample is represented by hundreds of thousands of distinct CDR3 sequences; over 8.5% of them were singletons. Together, the top ten hold roughly 0.9% of the sample.

The data were obtained in a study of identical twins (dated by TCRdb to the mid-2010s). As for the study more broadly: The study deep-sequenced TCR alpha and beta repertoires from monozygotic twins, unrelated adults of various ages and cord blood to test whether fetal clonotypes persist. To rule out contamination, replicate twin experiments were performed at different times with different library preparation protocols.

Inclusive of the bounding cysteine and phenylalanine, the CDR3 is 16 residues long. The kept DNA is CDR3 alone, 48 bases in frame from the first base. Cut back by 4 bases and 3 bases, the V and J ends lie 18 bases apart. The CDR1 and CDR2 encoded by the germline V gene (reference sequence) are LGHDT and YNNKEL. Study-wide findings and limitations: Zero-insertion analyses could be partly confounded by invariant T cells such as MAIT and iNKT, though diverse VJ usage argued against such confounding for most clonotypes. Fewer insertions were carried by abundant cord blood beta clonotypes, a similar but weaker trend appeared in young adult naive repertoires, and no such trend appeared in memory repertoires. Because the same donors could not be followed over many years, the conclusions depended on cross-sectional statistical analysis. Out-of-frame TCR alpha sharing in monozygotic twins was systematically underestimated by recombination models, whereas sharing between unrelated individuals was in agreement with the recombination models. Out-of-frame TCR alpha sequences shared between twins showed an excess of low generation-probability sequences compared with coincidental sharing between unrelated individuals. Excess twin sharing in beta out-of-frame sequences was weaker because fewer shared sequences lowered the signal-to-noise ratio.

The data also belong to a second study, concerning yellow fever vaccine responses in identical twins. According to the second study: The T cell response to vaccination in identical twins was reported by the authors to appear partly convergent and partly personalized. In identical twins, the study followed T cell clones that responded to the vaccine with precision.

Sequencing was carried out using PBMCs. This sequence originates from a woman younger than 35 in good health. The V and J genes are TRBV3-1 and TRBJ2-5; the D gene is perhaps TRBD2, on 6 matching bases. The sequence in DNA is TGTGCCAGCAGCCCCCTCCAAGGTGGCGGGAAAGAGACCCAGTACTTC. This encodes CASSPLQGGGKETQYF.